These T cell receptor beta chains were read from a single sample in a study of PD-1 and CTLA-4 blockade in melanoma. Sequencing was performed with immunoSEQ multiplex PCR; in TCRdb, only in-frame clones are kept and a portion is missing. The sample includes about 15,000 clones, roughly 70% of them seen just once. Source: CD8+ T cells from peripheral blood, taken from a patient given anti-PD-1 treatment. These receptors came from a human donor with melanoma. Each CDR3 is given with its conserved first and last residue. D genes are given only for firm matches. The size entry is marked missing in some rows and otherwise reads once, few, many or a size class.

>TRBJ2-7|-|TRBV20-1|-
CSASEITGSEQYF
TGCAGTGCTAGTGAAATTACAGGGAGCGAGCAGTACTTC
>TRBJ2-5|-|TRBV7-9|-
CASSLAERGETQYF
TGTGCCAGCAGCTTAGCGGAACGGGGGGAGACCCAGTACTTC
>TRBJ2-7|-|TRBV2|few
CASSARQFYEQYF
TGTGCCAGCAGTGCCAGGCAGTTCTACGAGCAGTACTTC
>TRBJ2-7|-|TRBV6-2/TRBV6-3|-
CASNPGSYEQYF
TGTGCCAGCAACCCGGGCTCCTACGAGCAGTACTTC
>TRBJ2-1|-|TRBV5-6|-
CASSWTDEQFF
TGTGCCAGCAGTTGGACCGATGAGCAGTTCTTC
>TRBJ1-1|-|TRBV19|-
CASSMRGEVNTEAFF
TGTGCCAGTAGTATGCGGGGGGAAGTGAACACTGAAGCTTTCTTT
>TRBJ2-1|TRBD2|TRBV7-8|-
CASSLVASGINEQFF
TGTGCCAGCAGCTTAGTAGCTAGCGGGATCAATGAGCAGTTCTTC
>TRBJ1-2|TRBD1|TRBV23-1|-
CASSHPPRDRVYGYTF
TGCGCCAGCAGTCATCCGCCGAGGGACAGGGTTTACGGCTACACCTTC
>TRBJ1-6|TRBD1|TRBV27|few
CASSLTGYYSPLHF
TGTGCCAGCAGTTTGACAGGGTATTACTCACCCCTCCACTTT
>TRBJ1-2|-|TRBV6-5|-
CASSYSFSEEDGYTF
TGTGCCAGCAGTTACTCGTTTTCCGAGGAGGATGGCTACACCTTC
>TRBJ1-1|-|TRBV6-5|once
CASKVSPGGNTEAFF
TGTGCCAGCAAAGTCTCTCCGGGAGGGAACACTGAAGCTTTCTTT